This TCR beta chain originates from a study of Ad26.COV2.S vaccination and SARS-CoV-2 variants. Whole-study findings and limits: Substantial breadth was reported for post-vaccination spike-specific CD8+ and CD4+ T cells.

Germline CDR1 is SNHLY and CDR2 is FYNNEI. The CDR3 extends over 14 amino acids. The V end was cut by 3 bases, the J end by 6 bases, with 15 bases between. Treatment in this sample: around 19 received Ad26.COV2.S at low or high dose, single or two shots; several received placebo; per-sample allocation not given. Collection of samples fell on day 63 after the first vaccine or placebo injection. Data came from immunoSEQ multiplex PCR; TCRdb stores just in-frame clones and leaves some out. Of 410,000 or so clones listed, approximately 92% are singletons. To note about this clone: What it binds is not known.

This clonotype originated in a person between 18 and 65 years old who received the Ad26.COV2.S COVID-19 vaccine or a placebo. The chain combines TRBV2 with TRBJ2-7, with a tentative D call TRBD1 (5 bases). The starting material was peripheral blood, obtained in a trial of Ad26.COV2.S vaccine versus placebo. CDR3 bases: TGTGCCAGCAGTGACCGGACACCCTCCGGCGAGCAGTACTTC. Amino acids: CASSDRTPSGEQYF.